The 21 T cell receptor beta chains below all came from one sample that was sequenced in a study of CXCR3-negative and CXCR3-positive naive CD8 T cells. Carrying UMI labels, the TRB cDNA libraries were prepared through 5' RACE. Using the 5' RACE reads, TCRdb records one entry per CDR3 protein without DNA. The sample totals some 130,000 distinct CDR3 sequences. The specimen sequenced was naive CXCR3- CD8+ T cells from blood. Subset here: CD45RO-CCR7+CD27+CD95- naive CD8+ T cells lacking CXCR3 (TNR3-). Source of these receptors: a human donor in good health. Some clones in this sample may be carry-over from other donors' samples.

This sequence joins TRBV28 and TRBJ2-7. This CDR3 has 15 residues. Germline CDR1 is MDHEN and CDR2 is SYDVKM. Here the CDR3 reads CASSPKESSSYEQYF.

The rearrangement joins TRBV6-2 or TRBV6-3 to TRBJ2-1. Germline CDR1 MNHEY, CDR2 SVGEGT. CDR3 length equals 13 residues. The CDR3 protein is CASSEGIWNEQFF.

The chain has TRBV29-1 and TRBJ2-7; TCRdb indicates TRBD1, and absent DNA this call remains unverified. This CDR3 has 13 residues. From germline, CDR1 is SQVTM and CDR2 ANQGSEA. The CDR3 sequence is CSVEEWAGYEQYF.

V and J are TRBV6-6 and TRBJ1-2; TCRdb proposes TRBD1, but this gene call is untestable without DNA. CDR3 length: 11 residues. Germline CDR1 reads MNHNY; CDR2 reads SVGAGI (reference sequence). The CDR3 sequence: CASSPLYGYTF.

The gene calls are TRBV4-2 and TRBJ2-7; without DNA, the TCRdb call of TRBD1 cannot be checked. From germline, CDR1 is LGHNA and CDR2 YNFKEQ. The CDR3 extends over 15 amino acids. CDR3 in amino acids: CASSPLWGVSYEQYF.

The CDR3 loop reads CSVEDLRDTGEQFF. The chain is built from TRBV29-1 and TRBJ2-1; TCRdb's D call, TRBD1, is unchecked because there is no DNA. The germline gives CDR1 SQVTM, CDR2 ANQGSEA. CDR3 length: 14 amino acids.

This chain joins TRBV4-1 and TRBJ1-1; TCRdb returns TRBD1, unconfirmable since there is no DNA. This CDR3 spans 13 amino acids. The V gene's germline CDR1 is MGHRA and CDR2 YSYEKL. CDR3 region: CASSQAGATEAFF.

The rearrangement uses TRBV29-1 and TRBJ1-1. This CDR3 has 11 residues. Germline V gives CDR1 SQVTM, CDR2 ANQGSEA. CDR3 amino acids: CSVEAATEAFF.

This sequence joins TRBV29-1 and TRBJ2-1; TCRdb gives TRBD2 as the D gene, but with no DNA this cannot be confirmed. The CDR3 extends over 16 amino acids. CDR1 and CDR2 (germline): SQVTM, ANQGSEA. This CDR3 is CSVEESLAGVYDEQFF.

This sequence joins TRBV29-1 and TRBJ1-3; absent DNA, TCRdb's TRBD1 call cannot be checked. Germline CDR1 and CDR2: SQVTM and ANQGSEA. The CDR3 spans 17 residues. CDR3 protein: CSVEDSGQGAFGDTIYF.

The rearrangement links TRBV12-3 or TRBV12-4 to TRBJ2-2. CDR3 size: 12 residues. CDR3 loop: CASSLGGGELFF.

The chain uses TRBV29-1 and TRBJ2-1; TCRdb picks TRBD1, but there is no DNA to check that call. Germline V gene sequence: CDR1 SQVTM, CDR2 ANQGSEA. The CDR3 contains 15 residues. The chain's CDR3 is CSVEEGLRGYNEQFF.

The rearrangement links TRBV5-4 to TRBJ2-1; TCRdb returns TRBD2, unconfirmable since there is no DNA. CDR1 and CDR2 (germline): SGHNT, YYREEE (reference sequence). CDR3 length equals 14 residues. CDR3 protein: CASTFSGRADEQFF.

This chain's CDR3 is CASSPRGAPSYEQYF. V is TRBV28 and J is TRBJ2-7; there is no DNA to check the TCRdb D call of TRBD1. There are 15 residues in the CDR3. Germline V gene lookup returns CDR1 MDHEN and CDR2 SYDVKM.

The genes are TRBV29-1 and TRBJ2-2; with no DNA, the TCRdb D assignment of TRBD2 cannot be verified. Per the germline V gene, CDR1 is SQVTM and CDR2 is ANQGSEA. The CDR3 loop spans 16 amino acids. CDR3 residues: CSVEGGTSLGNGELFF.

The rearrangement uses TRBV29-1 and TRBJ2-2. The CDR3 runs to 12 residues. Germline CDR1 reads SQVTM; CDR2 reads ANQGSEA. The CDR3 is CSAFGHTGELFF.

The rearrangement uses TRBV29-1 and TRBJ1-1; TCRdb lists TRBD1, though no DNA is available to test this call. There are 11 residues in the CDR3. Germline V gene lookup returns CDR1 SQVTM and CDR2 ANQGSEA. This CDR3 is CSGTGGTEAFF.

The J gene is TRBJ2-3, the V gene TRBV12-3 or TRBV12-4; checking the TCRdb D call of TRBD1 is not possible without DNA. CDR3 length: 15 residues. The CDR3 here is CASSFRDRGQDTQYF.

V and J are TRBV10-1 and TRBJ2-1; the D call from TCRdb, TRBD2, cannot be confirmed without DNA. The CDR3 contains 17 residues. CDR1 is WNHNN, CDR2 SYGVQD, per germline (reference sequence). CDR3 region: CASSERWSGRRANEQFF.

The chain recombines TRBV6-5 with TRBJ2-2; with no DNA, the TCRdb D assignment of TRBD1 cannot be verified. CDR1 and CDR2 from the germline V gene are MNHEY and SVGAGI. The CDR3 runs to 14 residues. CDR3: CASSKGPNTGELFF.

CDR3: CASSLSGRLNNEQFF. The J gene is TRBJ2-1, the V gene TRBV12-3 or TRBV12-4; TCRdb lists TRBD2, though no DNA is available to test this call. CDR3 length: 15 residues.